Sequencing of this TCR beta chain was carried out in a study of shared clonotypes between healthy human individuals. Overall study: CD8 memory received one plate per donor, CD8 naive two, CD4 memory three and CD4 naive three.

Study outcomes and limitations: Only a few donors were included, so the genetic and exposure-history diversity represented was limited. Only blood was sampled; tissue repertoires likely differ.

Only a few counts were recorded for this clone. What it binds is not known. Other DNA variants within this sample encode the same CDR3. Both subsets, CD45RA+ naive and CD45RA-negative memory, were split from the CD4+ cells. Assay used: immunoSEQ multiplex PCR; TCRdb lists only in-frame clones, some missing. The table shows over a million clones, with more than 60% occurring only once. The CDR3 totals 14 residues. Trimming removed 5 bases from V and 3 bases from J; junction bases left unmatched: 1. Germline assignment: CDR1 MNHEY and CDR2 SVGAGI. Sequences were obtained from memory CD4+ T cells sorted from blood. Subset noted: CD45RA-negative fraction. This TCR was recovered from a man younger than 30 in good health. The chain uses TRBV6-5 and TRBJ2-2, with 9 nucleotides matching TRBD1. The CDR3 here is CASSRDRDTGELFF. The DNA of the CDR3 is TGTGCCAGCAGTCGGGACAGGGACACCGGGGAGCTGTTTTTT.